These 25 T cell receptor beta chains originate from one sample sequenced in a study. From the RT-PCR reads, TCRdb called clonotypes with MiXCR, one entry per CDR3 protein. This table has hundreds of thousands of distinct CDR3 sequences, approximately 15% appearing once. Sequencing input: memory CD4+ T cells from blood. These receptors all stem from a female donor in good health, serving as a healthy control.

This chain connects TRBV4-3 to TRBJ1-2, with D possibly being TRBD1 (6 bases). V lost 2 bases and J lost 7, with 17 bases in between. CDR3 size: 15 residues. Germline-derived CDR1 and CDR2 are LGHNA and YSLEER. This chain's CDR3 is CASSQTSGGAGGYTF. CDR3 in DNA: TGCGCCAGCAGCCAAACGAGCGGGGGCGCGGGTGGCTACACCTTC.

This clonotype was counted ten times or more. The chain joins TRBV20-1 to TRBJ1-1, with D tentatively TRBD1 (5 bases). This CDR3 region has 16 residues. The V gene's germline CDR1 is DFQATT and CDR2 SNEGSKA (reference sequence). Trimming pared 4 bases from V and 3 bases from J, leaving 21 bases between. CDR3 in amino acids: CSAKPLSRDWHTEAFF. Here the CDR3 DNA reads TGCAGTGCTAAACCGTTATCCAGGGACTGGCACACTGAAGCTTTCTTT.

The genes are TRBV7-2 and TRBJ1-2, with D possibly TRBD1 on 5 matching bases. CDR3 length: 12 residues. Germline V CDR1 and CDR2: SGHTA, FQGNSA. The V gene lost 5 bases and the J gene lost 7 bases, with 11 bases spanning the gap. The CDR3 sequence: CASSPNGGGYTF. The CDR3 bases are TGTGCCAGCAGCCCCAACGGGGGTGGCTACACCTTC.

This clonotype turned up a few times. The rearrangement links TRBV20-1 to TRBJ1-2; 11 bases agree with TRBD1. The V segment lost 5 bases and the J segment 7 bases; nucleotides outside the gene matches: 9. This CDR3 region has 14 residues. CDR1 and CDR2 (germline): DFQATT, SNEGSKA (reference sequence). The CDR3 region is CSAAGTGGSGGYTF. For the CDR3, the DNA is TGCAGTGCTGCCGGGACAGGGGGGAGCGGTGGCTACACCTTC.

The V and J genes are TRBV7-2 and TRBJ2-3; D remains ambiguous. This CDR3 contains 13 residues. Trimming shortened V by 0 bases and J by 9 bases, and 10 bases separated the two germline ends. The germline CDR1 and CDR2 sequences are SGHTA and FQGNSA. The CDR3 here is CASSLARSATQYF. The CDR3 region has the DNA TGTGCCAGCAGCTTAGCGAGAAGCGCCACGCAGTATTTT.

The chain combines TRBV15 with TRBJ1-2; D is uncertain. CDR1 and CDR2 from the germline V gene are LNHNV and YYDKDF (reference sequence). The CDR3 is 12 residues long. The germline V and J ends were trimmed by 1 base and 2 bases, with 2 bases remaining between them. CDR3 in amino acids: CATSRVNYGYTF. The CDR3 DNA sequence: TGTGCCACCAGCAGAGTGAACTATGGCTACACCTTC.

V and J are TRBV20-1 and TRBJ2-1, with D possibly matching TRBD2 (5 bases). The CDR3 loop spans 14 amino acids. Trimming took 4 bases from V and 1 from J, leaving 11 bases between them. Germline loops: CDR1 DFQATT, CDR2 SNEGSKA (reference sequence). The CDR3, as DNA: TGCAGTGCTAATTCCCAGCGGTCCTACAATGAGCAGTTCTTC. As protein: CSANSQRSYNEQFF.

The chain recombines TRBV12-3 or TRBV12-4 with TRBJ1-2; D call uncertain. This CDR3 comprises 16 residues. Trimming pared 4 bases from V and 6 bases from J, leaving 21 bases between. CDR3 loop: CASSSGVPSRRDGYTF. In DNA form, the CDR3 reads TGTGCCAGCAGTTCCGGGGTCCCATCCCGTCGGGATGGCTACACCTTC.

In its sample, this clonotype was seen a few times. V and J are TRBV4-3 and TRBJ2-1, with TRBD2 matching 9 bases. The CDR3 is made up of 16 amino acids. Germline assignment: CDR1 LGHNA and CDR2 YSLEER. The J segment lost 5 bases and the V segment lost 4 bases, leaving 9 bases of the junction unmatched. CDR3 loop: CASSPGLASGNNEQFF. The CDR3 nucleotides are TGCGCCAGCAGCCCCGGCCTAGCTAGCGGGAACAATGAGCAGTTCTTC.

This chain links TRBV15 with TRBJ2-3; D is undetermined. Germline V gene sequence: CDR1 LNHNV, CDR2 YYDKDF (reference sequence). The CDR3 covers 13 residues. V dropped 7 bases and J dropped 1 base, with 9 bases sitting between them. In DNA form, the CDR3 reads TGTGCCACCAAGCCATGGGGCACAGATACGCAGTATTTT. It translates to CATKPWGTDTQYF. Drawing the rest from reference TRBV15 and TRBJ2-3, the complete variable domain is DAMVIQNPRYQVTQFGKPVTLSCSQTLNHNVMYWYQQKSSQAPKLLFHYYDKDFNNEADTPDNFQSRRPNTSFCFLDIRSPGLGDTAMYLCATKPWGTDTQYFGPGTRLTVL.

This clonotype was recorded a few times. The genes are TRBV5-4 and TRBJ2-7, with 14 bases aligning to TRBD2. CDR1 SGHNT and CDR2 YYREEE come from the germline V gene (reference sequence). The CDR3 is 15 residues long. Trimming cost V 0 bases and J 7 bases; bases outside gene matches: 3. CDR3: CASSLGGLAGAEQYF. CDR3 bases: TGTGCCAGCAGCTTGGGGGGACTAGCGGGAGCGGAGCAGTACTTC.

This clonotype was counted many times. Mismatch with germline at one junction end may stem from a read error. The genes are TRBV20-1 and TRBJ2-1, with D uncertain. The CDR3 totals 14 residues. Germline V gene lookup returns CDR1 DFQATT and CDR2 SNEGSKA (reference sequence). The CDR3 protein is CSASRQDHYDEQFF. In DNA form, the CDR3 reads TGCAGTGCTAGTCGGCAGGATCACTACGATGAGCAGTTCTTC.

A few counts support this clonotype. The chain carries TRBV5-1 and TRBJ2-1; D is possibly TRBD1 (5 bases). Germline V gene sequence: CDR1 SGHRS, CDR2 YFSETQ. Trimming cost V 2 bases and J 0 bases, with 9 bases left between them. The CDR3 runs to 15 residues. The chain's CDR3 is CASSLDSHSYNEQFF. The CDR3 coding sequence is TGCGCCAGCAGCTTAGACAGCCACTCCTACAATGAGCAGTTCTTC. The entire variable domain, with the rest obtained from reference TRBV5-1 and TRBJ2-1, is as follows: KAGVTQTPRYLIKTRGQQVTLSCSPISGHRSVSWYQQTPGQGLQFLFEYFSETQRNKGNFPGRFSGRQFSNSRSEMNVSTLELGDSALYLCASSLDSHSYNEQFFGPGTRLTVL.

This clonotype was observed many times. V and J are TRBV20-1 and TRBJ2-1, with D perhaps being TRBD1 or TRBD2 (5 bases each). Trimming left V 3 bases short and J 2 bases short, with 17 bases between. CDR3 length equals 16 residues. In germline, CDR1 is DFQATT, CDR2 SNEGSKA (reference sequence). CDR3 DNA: TGCAGTGCTAGTGAGTGGGGGAGTGGTACCTACAATGAGCAGTTCTTC. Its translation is CSASEWGSGTYNEQFF.

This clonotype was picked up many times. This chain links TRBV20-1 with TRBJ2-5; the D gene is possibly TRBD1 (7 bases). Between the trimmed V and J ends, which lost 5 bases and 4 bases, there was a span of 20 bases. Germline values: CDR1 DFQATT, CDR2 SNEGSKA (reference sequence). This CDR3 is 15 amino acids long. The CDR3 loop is CSAGGRGGFGETQYF. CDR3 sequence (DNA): TGCAGTGCTGGAGGGAGAGGGGGCTTCGGAGAGACCCAGTACTTC.

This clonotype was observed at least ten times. The CDR3 region has the DNA TGTGCCAGCAGCCAATCAGACCGTCAGTACTTC. Its protein is CASSQSDRQYF. This chain links TRBV7-9 with TRBJ2-7; D uncertain. V was trimmed by 5 bases and J by 10 bases, leaving 12 bases between them. Germline CDR1 SEHNR, CDR2 FQNEAQ (reference sequence). The CDR3 loop spans 11 amino acids.

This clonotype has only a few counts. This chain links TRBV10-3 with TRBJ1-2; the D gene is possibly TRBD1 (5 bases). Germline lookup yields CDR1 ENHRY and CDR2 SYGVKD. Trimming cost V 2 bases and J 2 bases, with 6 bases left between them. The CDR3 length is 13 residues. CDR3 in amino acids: CAISEDSNYGYTF. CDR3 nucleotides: TGTGCCATCAGTGAGGACAGCAACTATGGCTACACCTTC.

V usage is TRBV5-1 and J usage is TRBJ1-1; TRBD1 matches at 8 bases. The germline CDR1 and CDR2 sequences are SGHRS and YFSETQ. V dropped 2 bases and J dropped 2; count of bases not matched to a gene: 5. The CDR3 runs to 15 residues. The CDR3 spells CASSFTGQENTEAFF. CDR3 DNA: TGCGCCAGCAGCTTTACGGGACAGGAAAACACTGAAGCTTTCTTT. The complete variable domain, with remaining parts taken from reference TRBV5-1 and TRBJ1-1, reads KAGVTQTPRYLIKTRGQQVTLSCSPISGHRSVSWYQQTPGQGLQFLFEYFSETQRNKGNFPGRFSGRQFSNSRSEMNVSTLELGDSALYLCASSFTGQENTEAFFGQGTRLTVV.

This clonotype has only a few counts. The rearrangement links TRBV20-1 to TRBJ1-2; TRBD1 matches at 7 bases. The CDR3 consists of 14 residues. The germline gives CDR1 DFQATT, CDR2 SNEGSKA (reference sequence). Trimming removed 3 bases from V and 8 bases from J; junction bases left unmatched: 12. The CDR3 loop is CSASATGAVGGYTF. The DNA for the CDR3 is TGCAGTGCTAGCGCCACAGGGGCAGTAGGAGGCTACACCTTC.

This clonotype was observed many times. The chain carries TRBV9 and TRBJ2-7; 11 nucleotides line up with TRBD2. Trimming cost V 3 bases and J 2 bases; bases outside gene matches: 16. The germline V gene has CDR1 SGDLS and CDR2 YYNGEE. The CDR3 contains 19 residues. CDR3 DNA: TGTGCCAGCAGCGGCCAGGGGACTAGCGGATCGATCAGCCCCTACGAGCAGTACTTC. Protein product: CASSGQGTSGSISPYEQYF.

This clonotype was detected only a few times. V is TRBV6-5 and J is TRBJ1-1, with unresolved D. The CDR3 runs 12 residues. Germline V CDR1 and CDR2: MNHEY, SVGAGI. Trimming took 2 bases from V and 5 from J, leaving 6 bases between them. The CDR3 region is CASSYPITEAFF. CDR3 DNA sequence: TGTGCCAGCAGTTACCCGATTACTGAAGCTTTCTTT.

The CDR3 reads CASSVFRGELFF. The DNA for the CDR3 is TGTGCCAGCAGCGTTTTTAGGGGGGAGCTGTTTTTT. This chain uses TRBV9 with TRBJ2-2; no firm D call. Trimming removed 2 bases at V and 8 bases at J, with 7 bases between. The CDR3 contains 12 residues. The germline gives CDR1 SGDLS, CDR2 YYNGEE.

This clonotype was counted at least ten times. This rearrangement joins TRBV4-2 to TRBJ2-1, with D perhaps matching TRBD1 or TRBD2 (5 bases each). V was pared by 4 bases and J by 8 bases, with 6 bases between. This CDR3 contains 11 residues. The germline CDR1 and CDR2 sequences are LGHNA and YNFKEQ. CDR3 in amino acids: CASSPGHEQFF. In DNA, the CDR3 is TGTGCCAGCAGCCCGGGGCATGAGCAGTTCTTC.

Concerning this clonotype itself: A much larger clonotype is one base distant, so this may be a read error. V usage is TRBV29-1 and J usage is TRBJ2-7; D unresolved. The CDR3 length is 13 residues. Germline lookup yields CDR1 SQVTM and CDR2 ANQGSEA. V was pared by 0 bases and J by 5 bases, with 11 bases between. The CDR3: CSVEDRVSHEQYF. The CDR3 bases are TGCAGCGTTGAAGATCGGGTTTCCCACGAGCAGTACTTC.

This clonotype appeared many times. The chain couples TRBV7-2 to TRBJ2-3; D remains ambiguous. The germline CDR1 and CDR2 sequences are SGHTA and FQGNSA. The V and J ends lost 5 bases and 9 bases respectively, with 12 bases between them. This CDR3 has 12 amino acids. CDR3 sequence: CASSPRTGTQYF. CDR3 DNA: TGTGCCAGCAGCCCAAGGACCGGCACGCAGTATTTT.